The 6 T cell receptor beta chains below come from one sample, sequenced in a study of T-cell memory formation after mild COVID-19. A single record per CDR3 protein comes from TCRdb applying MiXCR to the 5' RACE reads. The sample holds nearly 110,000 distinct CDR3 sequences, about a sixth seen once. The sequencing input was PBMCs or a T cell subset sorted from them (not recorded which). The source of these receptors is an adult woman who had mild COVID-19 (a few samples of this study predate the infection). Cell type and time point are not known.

In DNA form, the CDR3 reads TGTGCCAGCAGTTCGGGGCCCCCCTCCTACAATGAGCAGTTCTTC. This translates into CASSSGPPSYNEQFF. The chain recombines TRBV12-3 or TRBV12-4 with TRBJ2-1; D may match TRBD1 or TRBD2 (5 bases each). Trimming removed 4 bases from V and 0 bases from J, with 10 bases in between. The CDR3 has 15 residues.

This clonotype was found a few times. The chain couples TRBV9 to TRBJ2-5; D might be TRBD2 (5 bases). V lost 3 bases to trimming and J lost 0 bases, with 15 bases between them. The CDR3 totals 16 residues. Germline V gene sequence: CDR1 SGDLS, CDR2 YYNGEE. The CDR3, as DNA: TGTGCCAGCAGCGACGAGGGAAGAAAGTACCAAGAGACCCAGTACTTC. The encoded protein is CASSDEGRKYQETQYF.

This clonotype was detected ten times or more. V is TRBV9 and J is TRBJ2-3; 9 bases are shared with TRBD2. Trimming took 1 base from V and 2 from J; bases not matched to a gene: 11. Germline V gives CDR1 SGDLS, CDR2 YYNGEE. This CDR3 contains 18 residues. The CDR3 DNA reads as TGTGCCAGCAGCGTAAGGAGAGCGGGGGGTCTAAACACAGATACGCAGTATTTT. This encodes CASSVRRAGGLNTDTQYF.

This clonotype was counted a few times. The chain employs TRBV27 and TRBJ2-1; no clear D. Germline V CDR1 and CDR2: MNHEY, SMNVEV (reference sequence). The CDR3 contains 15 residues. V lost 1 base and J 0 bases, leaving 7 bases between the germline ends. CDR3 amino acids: CASSLLQSSYNEQFF. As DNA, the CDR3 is TGTGCCAGCAGTTTATTACAGAGCTCCTACAATGAGCAGTTCTTC.

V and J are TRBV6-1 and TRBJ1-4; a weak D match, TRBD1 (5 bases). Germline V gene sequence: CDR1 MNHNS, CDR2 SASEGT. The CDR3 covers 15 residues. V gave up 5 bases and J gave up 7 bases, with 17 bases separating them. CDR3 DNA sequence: TGTGCCAGCAGTTTCTTACCCGGGGCGGGTGAAAAACTGTTTTTT. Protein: CASSFLPGAGEKLFF.

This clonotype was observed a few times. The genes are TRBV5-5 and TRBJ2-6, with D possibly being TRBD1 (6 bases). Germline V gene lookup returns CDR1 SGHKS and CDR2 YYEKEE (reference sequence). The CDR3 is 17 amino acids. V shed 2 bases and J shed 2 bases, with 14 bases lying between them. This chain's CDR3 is CASSFGTRIAGANVLTF. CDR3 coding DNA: TGTGCCAGCAGCTTCGGGACAAGGATAGCTGGGGCCAACGTCCTGACTTTC.